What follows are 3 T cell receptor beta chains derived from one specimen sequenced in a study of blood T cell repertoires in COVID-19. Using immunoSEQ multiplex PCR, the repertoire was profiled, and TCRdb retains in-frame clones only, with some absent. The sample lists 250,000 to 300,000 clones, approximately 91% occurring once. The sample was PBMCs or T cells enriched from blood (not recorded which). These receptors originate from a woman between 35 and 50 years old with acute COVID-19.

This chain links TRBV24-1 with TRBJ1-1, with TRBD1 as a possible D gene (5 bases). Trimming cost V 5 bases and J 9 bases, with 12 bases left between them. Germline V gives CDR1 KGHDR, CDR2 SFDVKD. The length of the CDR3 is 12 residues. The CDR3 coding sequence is TGTGCCACCAGTGCAACAGGAAAAAAAGCTTTCTTT. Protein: CATSATGKKAFF.

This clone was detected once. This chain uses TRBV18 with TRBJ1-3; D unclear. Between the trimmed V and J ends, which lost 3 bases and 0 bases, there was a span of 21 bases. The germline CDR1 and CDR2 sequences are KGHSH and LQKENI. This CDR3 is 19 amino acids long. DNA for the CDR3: TGTGCCAGCTCACCGCAGGCCCTGTCTCAGACGAGCTCTGGAAACACCATATATTTT. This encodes CASSPQALSQTSSGNTIYF.

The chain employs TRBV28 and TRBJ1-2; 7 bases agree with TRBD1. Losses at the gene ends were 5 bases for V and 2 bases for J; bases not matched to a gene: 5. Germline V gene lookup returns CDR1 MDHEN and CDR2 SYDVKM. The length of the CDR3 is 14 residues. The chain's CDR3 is CASSRLQGNYGYTF. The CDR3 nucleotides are TGTGCCAGCAGTAGACTACAGGGGAACTATGGCTACACCTTC.